The table lists the clone carrying this T cell receptor beta chain with a count of one. As yet, its antigen is unknown. At one boundary the junction diverges from the germline segment, which might be a read error. As it was prepared, the TCRbeta library received unique molecular identifiers. TCRdb called the PCR reads again in MiXCR, with one record for every CDR3 protein. The sample has 130,000 to 150,000 distinct CDR3 sequences, 8.8% seen once. This sample is drawn from a study of T-cell reconstitution after alpha-beta-depleted transplantation in children. CDR1 is LNHNV and CDR2 is YYDKDF in the germline V gene (reference sequence). The CDR3 length is 15 residues. Study-level points and caveats: Reports say that about two months after transplant, the alpha-beta T cells came out of several hundred graft clones that had expanded.

The receptor was isolated from a female patient under 10 years old who had a stem cell transplant for congenital amegakaryocytic thrombocytopenia, so the T cells may come from the graft donor. The chain has TRBV15 and TRBJ2-1; D is possibly TRBD1 or TRBD2 (6 bases each). Here the sequenced sample was PBMCs, mostly from graft donor cells, taken 180 days after TCRalphabeta/CD19-depleted stem cell transplant. The CDR3 nucleotides read TGTGCCACCAGCAGAGGGAGGGGGACGTACAATGACCAGTTCTTC. This codes for CATSRGRGTYNDQFF. Based on the CDR3 plus reference TRBV15 and TRBJ2-1, the full variable domain is DAMVIQNPRYQVTQFGKPVTLSCSQTLNHNVMYWYQQKSSQAPKLLFHYYDKDFNNEADTPDNFQSRRPNTSFCFLDIRSPGLGDTAMYLCATSRGRGTYNDQFFGPGTRLTVL.